Following are 26 T cell receptor beta chains from one sample sequenced in a study of blood T cell repertoires in COVID-19 (dated by TCRdb to 2020 to 2022). The method was the immunoSEQ multiplex PCR assay. TCRdb re-hosts the immuneACCESS table, in-frame sequences only. Its copies lack some clones; in the studies checked, an unresolved V gene accounts for under half of them, and the cause for the rest is not known. Present in this sample are approximately 150,000 clones, 70% to 85% of which were seen just once. The biggest ten clones account for roughly 10% of the sample. The sequencing sample was made of peripheral blood. The source is a man aged 55 to 70 with active or convalescent COVID-19.

This chain joins TRBV6-5 and TRBJ1-2, with 7 nucleotides matching TRBD1. V gave up 5 bases and J gave up 4 bases; unmatched junction bases: 7. Germline CDR1 MNHEY, CDR2 SVGAGI. The CDR3 is 14 residues long. The CDR3 DNA is TGTGCCAGCAGTACAACAGGGGAAGGCTATGGCTACACCTTC. The encoded protein is CASSTTGEGYGYTF.

The V gene is TRBV7-2, the J gene TRBJ2-1; a weak D match, TRBD1 (6 bases). Trimming shortened V by 5 bases and J by 0 bases, and 14 bases separated the two germline ends. Germline CDR1 reads SGHTA; CDR2 reads FQGNSA. This CDR3 has 16 amino acids. The CDR3: CASSTDSWSSYNEQFF. As DNA, the CDR3 is TGTGCCAGCAGCACGGACAGTTGGAGCTCCTACAATGAGCAGTTCTTC.

This sequence joins TRBV28 and TRBJ2-3, with 10 bases fitting TRBD1. The junction had 4 bases not matched to a gene; V was cut back by 3 bases and J by 1 base. The CDR3 covers 16 residues. The germline gives CDR1 MDHEN, CDR2 SYDVKM. The CDR3 is CASSLSGTGGTDTQYF. Written as DNA, the CDR3 is TGTGCCAGCAGTTTGTCCGGGACAGGGGGCACAGATACGCAGTATTTT.

This clone was seen a few times. The V and J genes are TRBV5-6 and TRBJ1-2; D might be TRBD1 (5 bases). The CDR3 consists of 15 residues. In germline, CDR1 is SGHDT, CDR2 YYEEEE. V was clipped by 1 base and J by 0 bases, with 10 bases between them. CDR3 protein: CASSLTQGTNYGYTF. In DNA, the CDR3 is TGTGCCAGCAGCTTGACCCAGGGCACTAACTATGGCTACACCTTC. Based on the CDR3 plus reference TRBV5-6 and TRBJ1-2, the full variable domain is DAGVTQSPTHLIKTRGQQVTLRCSPKSGHDTVSWYQQALGQGPQFIFQYYEEEERQRGNFPDRFSGHQFPNYSSELNVNALLLGDSALYLCASSLTQGTNYGYTFGSGTRLTVV.

This sequence joins TRBV9 and TRBJ2-7, with D maybe TRBD2 (5 bases). The CDR3 has 14 amino acids. Per germline, CDR1 SGDLS and CDR2 YYNGEE. V was trimmed by 0 bases and J by 6 bases, leaving 13 bases between them. The CDR3 DNA follows: TGTGCCAGCAGCGTAGGCGGGTCCCTCGTCGAGCAGTACTTC. Translated: CASSVGGSLVEQYF.

This clone was counted ten times or more. The J gene is TRBJ2-2, the V gene TRBV5-1; weak D call: TRBD1 (6 bases). V lost 4 bases, J lost 7 bases, and 14 bases lay in between. CDR3 size: 14 residues. Germline V gives CDR1 SGHRS, CDR2 YFSETQ. DNA of the CDR3: TGCGCCAGCAGCCTCCCAGGGGAACACGGGGAGCTGTTTTTT. Residues: CASSLPGEHGELFF.

This clone was recorded a few times. The chain has TRBV7-9 and TRBJ1-1; D is possibly TRBD1 (5 bases). Germline-derived CDR1 and CDR2 are SEHNR and FQNEAQ (reference sequence). Trimming stripped 1 base from V and 8 bases from J, with 17 bases between. CDR3 length: 15 amino acids. The CDR3 spells CASSLVGGDGPEAFF. Here the CDR3 DNA reads TGTGCCAGCAGCTTAGTTGGGGGGGACGGACCAGAAGCTTTCTTT.

The chain recombines TRBV4-3 with TRBJ1-2, with D uncertain. Deletions cut 0 bases from V and 4 bases from J, with 12 bases between. This CDR3 has 15 residues. The germline V gene encodes CDR1 LGHNA and CDR2 YSLEER. The CDR3 is CASSQDRQTGYGYTF. As DNA, the CDR3 is TGCGCCAGCAGCCAAGATCGGCAGACGGGCTATGGCTACACCTTC.

CDR3 region: CASGQDSPQHFNTGELFF. In nucleotides, the CDR3 is TGTGCCAGCGGGCAGGACAGTCCTCAACACTTTAACACCGGGGAGCTGTTTTTT. The chain combines TRBV5-6 with TRBJ2-2, with a tentative D call TRBD1 (6 bases). The length of the CDR3 is 18 residues. Germline V gives CDR1 SGHDT, CDR2 YYEEEE. Trimming pared 7 bases from V and 2 bases from J, leaving 24 bases between.

This chain links TRBV4-3 with TRBJ2-3, with 7 positions matching TRBD1. CDR1 LGHNA and CDR2 YSLEER come from the germline V gene. Unmatched junction bases numbered 10, after V lost 2 bases and J lost 2 bases. The CDR3 sequence is 17 residues long. The CDR3 nucleotides read TGCGCCAGCAGCCAAAGAGCCGGGACAGAGATCACAGATACGCAGTATTTT. Amino acids: CASSQRAGTEITDTQYF.

The chain joins TRBV5-5 to TRBJ1-5; the D gene is possibly TRBD1 (6 bases). The V gene lost 3 bases and the J gene lost 6 bases, with 13 bases spanning the gap. The CDR3 length is 14 residues. Germline lookup yields CDR1 SGHKS and CDR2 YYEKEE (reference sequence). In nucleotides, the CDR3 is TGTGCCAGCAGCTGGGAACAGGGTAGTCAGCCCCAGCATTTT. Translation: CASSWEQGSQPQHF.

This rearrangement joins TRBV30 to TRBJ1-6; D perhaps matches TRBD1 (6 bases). CDR1 and CDR2 (germline): GTSNPN, SVGIG (reference sequence). The CDR3 has 15 amino acids. V shed 1 base and J shed 10 bases, with 17 bases lying between them. In nucleotides, the CDR3 is TGTGCCTGGAGTGCTCTTACAGGGATAGGCTCACCCCTCCACTTT. Amino acids: CAWSALTGIGSPLHF. Drawing the rest from reference TRBV30 and TRBJ1-6, the complete variable domain is SQTIHQWPATLVQPVGSPLSLECTVEGTSNPNLYWYRQAAGRGLQLLFYSVGIGQISSEVPQNLSASRPQDRQFILSSKKLLLSDSGFYLCAWSALTGIGSPLHFGNGTRLTVT.

CDR3 DNA: TGTGCCTGGAGGCAACAGGGGAGACTTTCGCCCCTCCACTTT. It encodes CAWRQQGRLSPLHF. This chain joins TRBV30 and TRBJ1-6; TRBD1 aligns across 7 bases. Germline values: CDR1 GTSNPN, CDR2 SVGIG (reference sequence). The J segment lost 13 bases and the V segment lost 3 bases, leaving 12 bases of the junction unmatched. The CDR3 spans 14 residues.

This clone was seen a single time. Within the sample, other DNA sequences also encode this same CDR3. The CDR3 loop reads CASSLSETQYF. CDR3 coding DNA: TGCGCCAGCAGCTTGAGCGAAACCCAGTACTTC. The V call is TRBV5-1, the J call TRBJ2-5, with unresolved D. Germline values: CDR1 SGHRS, CDR2 YFSETQ. V shed 1 base and J shed 8 bases, with 6 bases lying between them. The CDR3 runs 11 residues.

This chain links TRBV29-1 with TRBJ2-3; TRBD1 is a possible D gene (5 bases). Per germline, CDR1 SQVTM and CDR2 ANQGSEA. This CDR3 spans 13 amino acids. The V end lost 1 base, the J end lost 0 bases, and 5 bases lay between the germline ends. The CDR3 reads CSVEGTSTDTQYF. CDR3 DNA: TGCAGCGTTGAAGGGACAAGCACAGATACGCAGTATTTT.

The chain combines TRBV10-3 with TRBJ2-2; 12 bases agree with TRBD1. Looked up from germline, CDR1 is ENHRY and CDR2 is SYGVKD. This CDR3 contains 19 residues. The V and J ends lost 6 bases and 4 bases, in that order; junction bases with no gene match: 15. The CDR3 is CAISASPGTGGAGTGELFF. CDR3 nucleotide sequence: TGTGCCATCAGCGCTTCACCCGGGACAGGGGGCGCGGGCACCGGGGAGCTGTTTTTT.

The chain combines TRBV7-6 with TRBJ2-2; 7 bases map to TRBD2. V was clipped by 5 bases and J by 5 bases; unmatched bases: 8. Germline lookup yields CDR1 SGHVS and CDR2 FNYEAQ. CDR3 length equals 15 residues. The CDR3 loop reads CASSPSGGVTGELFF. CDR3 coding DNA: TGTGCCAGCAGCCCTTCGGGGGGAGTAACCGGGGAGCTGTTTTTT.

V gene TRBV11-2 combines with J gene TRBJ1-2, with D unclear. The CDR3 sequence is 18 residues long. Germline V lookup: CDR1 SGHAT, CDR2 FQNNGV. With 2 bases removed from V and 5 bases from J, the gap between germline ends came to 24 bases. The CDR3 DNA is TGTGCCAGCAGCTTAACCTCAAATGCGGGCGCCTGGCTTTATGGCTACACCTTC. Translation gives CASSLTSNAGAWLYGYTF.

The chain joins TRBV6-5 to TRBJ1-1, with D tentatively TRBD1 (6 bases). V lost 2 bases and J lost 1, with 8 bases in between. This CDR3 comprises 14 residues. CDR1 is MNHEY and CDR2 is SVGAGI in the germline V gene. The CDR3 DNA reads as TGTGCCAGCAGTTACACACAGGGGAACACTGAAGCTTTCTTT. Residues: CASSYTQGNTEAFF.

The V and J genes are TRBV29-1 and TRBJ1-3; tentatively, D is TRBD1 (6 bases). Trimming took 5 bases from V and 4 from J, leaving 9 bases between them. Germline CDR1 and CDR2: SQVTM and ANQGSEA. The CDR3 sequence is 12 residues long. Here the CDR3 reads CSVQGPGNTIYF. In DNA form, the CDR3 reads TGCAGCGTTCAGGGGCCCGGAAACACCATATATTTT.

The CDR3 region is CASSPGERISGNTIYF. CDR3 sequence (DNA): TGTGCCAGCTCACCCGGGGAAAGAATCTCTGGAAACACCATATATTTT. The genes are TRBV18 and TRBJ1-3; unclear D gene. The CDR3 loop spans 16 amino acids. V was pared by 3 bases and J by 0 bases, with 12 bases between. Germline V gene lookup returns CDR1 KGHSH and CDR2 LQKENI. Variable domain in full (rest from reference TRBV18 and TRBJ1-3): NAGVMQNPRHLVRRRGQEARLRCSPMKGHSHVYWYRQLPEEGLKFMVYLQKENIIDESGMPKERFSAEFPKEGPSILRIQQVVRGDSAAYFCASSPGERISGNTIYFGEGSWLTVV.

This clone was counted only a few times. V and J are TRBV19 and TRBJ1-1, with 8 bases fitting TRBD1. The germline V gene encodes CDR1 LNHDA and CDR2 SQIVND (reference sequence). This CDR3 region has 15 residues. The V segment lost 5 bases and the J segment 10 bases; nucleotides outside the gene matches: 15. CDR3 sequence: CASSPAGQEKRGAFF. CDR3 DNA sequence: TGTGCCAGTAGTCCTGCGGGACAGGAAAAAAGGGGAGCTTTCTTT.

V and J are TRBV7-9 and TRBJ2-2, with TRBD2 identical over 7 bases. There are 16 residues in the CDR3. Germline CDR1 reads SEHNR; CDR2 reads FQNEAQ (reference sequence). V lost 5 bases, J lost 5 bases, and 11 bases stayed unmatched. The CDR3 DNA follows: TGTGCCAGCAGCCAGGCTCGCGGGAGCTTAACCGGGGAGCTGTTTTTT. Translation: CASSQARGSLTGELFF.

The gene calls are TRBV18 and TRBJ2-3, with 7 bases fitting TRBD1. This CDR3 region has 14 residues. The V gene's germline CDR1 is KGHSH and CDR2 LQKENI. J lost 2 bases, V lost 3 bases, and 2 bases had no gene match. CDR3 in amino acids: CASSPDRVTDTQYF. CDR3 coding DNA: TGTGCCAGCTCACCCGACAGGGTCACAGATACGCAGTATTTT.

This clone has a single count. This chain joins TRBV18 and TRBJ2-5, with a possible D match to TRBD1 (5 bases). The CDR3 runs 15 residues. Trimming took off 3 bases at V and 3 bases at J, with 14 bases between the two ends. Germline V gives CDR1 KGHSH, CDR2 LQKENI. The DNA for the CDR3 is TGTGCCAGCTCACCGGGAAAGGGGATGGAAGAGACCCAGTACTTC. It encodes CASSPGKGMEETQYF.

This sequence joins TRBV6-6 and TRBJ1-1; 7 bases agree with TRBD1. V lost 8 bases and J lost 0; bases outside the gene matches: 6. The CDR3 extends over 14 amino acids. Germline loops: CDR1 MNHNY, CDR2 SVGAGI (reference sequence). CDR3 bases: TGTGCCAGCGGTACGACAGGGATGAACACTGAAGCTTTCTTT. It encodes CASGTTGMNTEAFF.